The T cell receptor beta chain under discussion was sequenced for a study of blood T cell repertoires in COVID-19. Study background: Sites in the United States, Italy and Spain provided acute and convalescent COVID-19 samples. The cDNA or gDNA used as material had been derived from T cells, B-cell-depleted T cells, or PBMCs.

Source study methods: Estimation of nucleated cell counts relied on the amplification of reference gene primers. Sequenced by immunoSEQ multiplex PCR; TCRdb stores in-frame clones only, minus some. Clone size and V and J calls were adopted from that table, with D and trimming inferred from the DNA. The table shows roughly 200,000 clones, with approximately 80% occurring only once. This clone was found a few times. This CDR3 is built from 14 residues. The germline V gene encodes CDR1 LGHDT and CDR2 YNNKEL (reference sequence). The V segment lost 2 bases and the J segment 6 bases; nucleotides outside the gene matches: 3.

This chain links TRBV3-1 (or the pseudogene TRBV3-2) with TRBJ2-3; 9 bases line up with TRBD1. The origin of this receptor is a man aged 55 to 70 with acute or convalescent COVID-19. What was sequenced was peripheral blood. The CDR3 nucleotides are TGTGCCAGCAGCCAAAACAGGGGGCCCGATACGCAGTATTTT. This codes for CASSQNRGPDTQYF.